This TCR beta chain was recorded in a study of low-dose radiotherapy and immunotherapy resistance in tumors. Turning to the study itself: Every two weeks patients got nivolumab 240 mg flat dose, plus ipilimumab 1 mg/kg every six weeks, intravenously. It was every two weeks, one day before radiation and immunotherapy, that intravenous cyclophosphamide 200 mg/m2 was given.

Both TCRalpha and TCRbeta chains were reverse transcribed with V-gene-specific primers. TCRs were put through approximately 20 PCR cycles of amplification with Phusion. A constant-region primer and the V-primer adapter served as the primer pair. MiXCR, applied by TCRdb to the reads, yields one record per CDR3 protein. Of some 39,000 distinct CDR3 sequences listed, around a third are singletons. Time point: before trial treatment. Donors received a regimen that comprised nivolumab, ipilimumab, aspirin, low-dose cyclophosphamide and low-dose radiotherapy. The V end lost 8 bases, the J end lost 2 bases, and 5 bases lay between the germline ends. The CDR3 contains 11 residues. In this sample, this clonotype turned up many times.

The chain combines TRBV12-3 or TRBV12-4 with TRBJ2-3, with D hard to call. The sequenced sample was PBMCs, obtained before treatment. The sequence came from a male donor with gallbladder cancer. The CDR3 here is CASRYTDTQYF. DNA for the CDR3: TGTGCCAGCCGCTACACAGATACGCAGTATTTT.